Following are 2 T cell receptor beta chains from one sample sequenced in a study of blood T cells in healthy people across ages. The use of a sample-barcoded 5' primer and a J-beta primer mix characterized a second PCR of roughly 6 to 11 cycles. TCRdb redid the calling of the 5' RACE reads with MiXCR, one entry per CDR3 protein. The table shows about 650,000 distinct CDR3 sequences, with 52% occurring only once. The material sequenced was blood. The source is a woman older than 75 in good health.

This chain uses TRBV25-1 with TRBJ2-7, with D uncertain. The CDR3 has 16 amino acids. V was shortened by 3 bases and J by 0 bases, with 15 bases between the two germline ends. CDR1 MGHDK and CDR2 SYGVNS come from the germline V gene. The CDR3 loop is CASSDRTNHYSYEQYF. The CDR3 nucleotides read TGTGCCAGCAGTGACAGAACCAACCATTACTCCTACGAGCAGTACTTC.

This clonotype was detected only once. The chain is built from TRBV25-1 and TRBJ2-1; 8 bases are shared with TRBD2. The CDR3 extends over 18 amino acids. Looked up from germline, CDR1 is MGHDK and CDR2 is SYGVNS. Trimming took 1 base from V and 7 from J; bases not matched to a gene: 15. The CDR3 DNA sequence: TGTGCCAGCAGTGAATCCAGGTCGGCCAGCGGGAGCTCTAATGAGCAGTTCTTC. Protein: CASSESRSASGSSNEQFF.